The TCR beta chain under discussion was sequenced for a study of T cells in tumors after PD-1 blockade. J lost 5 bases, V lost 5 bases, and 6 bases had no gene match. Germline V gene lookup returns CDR1 SGHNT and CDR2 YENEEA. The CDR3 totals 15 residues. Here immunoSEQ multiplex PCR was the method, and the copy in TCRdb shows in-frame clones only, minus some. In the table there are about 60,000 clones, over 65% of which are singletons. The sequenced sample was PBMCs, obtained after anti-PD-1 treatment. The chain links TRBV11-3 to TRBJ2-5; 12 bases fit TRBD1. The TCR originated in a human donor with basal cell carcinoma. CDR3 sequence reads: CASSPGTGGAETQYF. The CDR3 nucleotides read TGTGCCAGCAGCCCCGGGACAGGGGGCGCGGAGACCCAGTACTTC.